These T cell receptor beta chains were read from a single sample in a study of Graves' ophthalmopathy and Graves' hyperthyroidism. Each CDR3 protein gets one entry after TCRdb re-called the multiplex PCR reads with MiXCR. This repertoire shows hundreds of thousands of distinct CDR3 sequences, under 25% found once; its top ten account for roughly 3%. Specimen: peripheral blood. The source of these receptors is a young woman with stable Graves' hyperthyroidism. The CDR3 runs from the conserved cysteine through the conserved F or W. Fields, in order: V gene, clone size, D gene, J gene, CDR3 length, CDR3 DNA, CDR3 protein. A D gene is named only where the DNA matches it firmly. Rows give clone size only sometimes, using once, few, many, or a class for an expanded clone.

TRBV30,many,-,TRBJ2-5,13,TGTGCCTGGGATGGAGGGGGTCCGGGGACCCAGTACTTC,CAWDGGGPGTQYF
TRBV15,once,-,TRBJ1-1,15,TGTGCCACCAGAGGTGTGCAAACGGCGAACACTGAAGCTTTCTTT,CATRGVQTANTEAFF
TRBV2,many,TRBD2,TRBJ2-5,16,TGTGCCAGCAGTTCCTCGGGGGGGGGTCCTCCAGAGACCCAGTACTTC,CASSSSGGGPPETQYF
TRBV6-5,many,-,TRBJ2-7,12,TGTGCCAGCGGGGGACGGGGATACGAGCAGTACTTC,CASGGRGYEQYF
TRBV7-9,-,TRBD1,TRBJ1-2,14,TGTGCCAGCAGCTTAATTTTGACAGGGCAGGGCTACACCTTC,CASSLILTGQGYTF
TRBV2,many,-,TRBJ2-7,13,TGTGCCAGCAGCCGCAATCGACAGAACGAGCAGTACTTC,CASSRNRQNEQYF
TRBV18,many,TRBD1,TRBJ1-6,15,TGTGCCAGCTCACCAGCCGGACAGGGAAATTCACCCCTCCACTTT,CASSPAGQGNSPLHF
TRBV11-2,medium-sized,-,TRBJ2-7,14,TGTGCCAGCAGCGCTGGGGGGGCTTTGAAAGAGCAGTACTTC,CASSAGGALKEQYF
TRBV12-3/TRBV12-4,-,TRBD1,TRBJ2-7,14,TGTGCCAGCAGCCCTACCGGGACAGGGGGCGCACAGTACTTC,CASSPTGTGGAQYF
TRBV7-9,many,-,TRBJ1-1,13,TGTGCCAGCAGCTTAGTGATCGGGACTGAAGCTTTCTTT,CASSLVIGTEAFF
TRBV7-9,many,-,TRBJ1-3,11,TGTGCCAGCAACTTTGGAAACACCATATATTTT,CASNFGNTIYF
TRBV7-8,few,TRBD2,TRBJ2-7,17,TGTGCCAGCAGCTTAGCAGCGGGGGGATCAAGCTCCTACGAGCAGTACTTC,CASSLAAGGSSSYEQYF
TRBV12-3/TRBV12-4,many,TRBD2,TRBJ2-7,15,TGTGCCAGCAGCCTCCCCACTAGCGGGAGGGCCGAGCAGTACTTC,CASSLPTSGRAEQYF
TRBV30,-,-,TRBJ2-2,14,TGTGCCTGGTCGGTAGGGGCGGCGACCGGGGAGCTGTTTTTT,CAWSVGAATGELFF
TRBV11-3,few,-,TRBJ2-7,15,TGTGCCAGCAGCTTCTCACGGGGGCCTTCCTACGAGCAGTACTTC,CASSFSRGPSYEQYF
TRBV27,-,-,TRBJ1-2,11,TGTGCCGCGGGGGAAGGGTATGGCTACACCTTC,CAAGEGYGYTF
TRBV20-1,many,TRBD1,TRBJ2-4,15,TGCAGTGCTAGACCAGGGACAGGGGGAAAGTCCATTCAGTACTTC,CSARPGTGGKSIQYF
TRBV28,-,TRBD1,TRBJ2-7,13,TGTGCCAGCAGCAACAGGGGACGCTACGAGCAGTACTTC,CASSNRGRYEQYF